The next 26 T cell receptor beta chains were all read from a single sample in a study of early T cells in non-severe SARS-CoV-2 infection. TCRdb re-derived calls from the 5' RACE reads in MiXCR, one entry per CDR3 protein. The sample includes about 40,000 distinct CDR3 sequences, around 23% of them seen just once. The starting material was whole blood, obtained at baseline. These receptors were collected from an adult who was a healthcare worker with PCR-confirmed SARS-CoV-2 infection or an uninfected control (not recorded which).

The chain is built from TRBV27 and TRBJ2-2; no clear D gene. V lost 3 bases, J lost 3 bases, and 11 bases lay in between. Germline assignment: CDR1 MNHEY and CDR2 SMNVEV (reference sequence). This CDR3 contains 15 residues. The CDR3 here is CASSFSQFYTGELFF. Here the CDR3 DNA reads TGTGCCAGCAGTTTTTCTCAGTTCTACACCGGGGAGCTGTTTTTT.

This clonotype is classed as medium-sized. V is TRBV14 and J is TRBJ1-1; the D gene is possibly TRBD1 (6 bases). The germline V gene has CDR1 SGHDN and CDR2 FVKESK. Trimming cost V 4 bases and J 6 bases, with 18 bases left between them. The CDR3 runs to 15 residues. CDR3 nucleotide sequence: TGTGCCAGCAGCCGAGGACAGACCTTCGGCGCTGAAGCTTTCTTT. It yields the protein CASSRGQTFGAEAFF.

The CDR3 nucleotides read TGTGCCAGCAGTGGGGGCCAGCCCCAGCATTTT. It translates to CASSGGQPQHF. This chain uses TRBV2 with TRBJ1-5; weak D call: TRBD1 (5 bases). V was shortened by 4 bases and J by 7 bases, with 5 bases between the two germline ends. The CDR3 sequence is 11 residues long. Germline V gene sequence: CDR1 SNHLY, CDR2 FYNNEI.

The chain links TRBV20-1 to TRBJ2-7, with D possibly TRBD1 on 5 matching bases. Per germline, CDR1 DFQATT and CDR2 SNEGSKA (reference sequence). The CDR3 is made up of 14 amino acids. V gave up 6 bases and J gave up 4 bases, with 19 bases separating them. The CDR3 is CSAQARQLTYEQYF. CDR3 nucleotide sequence: TGCAGTGCCCAGGCACGACAGCTTACTTACGAGCAGTACTTC.

This rearrangement joins TRBV5-1 to TRBJ1-1, with D perhaps matching TRBD1 (6 bases). CDR1 and CDR2 from the germline V gene are SGHRS and YFSETQ. Trimming pared 4 bases from V and 6 bases from J, leaving 13 bases between. The CDR3 consists of 13 residues. CDR3 residues: CASSRTGRPEAFF. In DNA form, the CDR3 reads TGCGCCAGCAGCAGAACAGGGAGGCCTGAAGCTTTCTTT.

The chain combines TRBV12-3 or TRBV12-4 with TRBJ2-2; 7 bases agree with TRBD1. V lost 6 bases and J lost 5; bases outside the gene matches: 3. CDR3 size: 13 residues. The DNA of the CDR3 is TGTGCCAGCAGCCAGACAGGGACCGGGGAGCTGTTTTTT. Translation gives CASSQTGTGELFF.

This clonotype was seen only a few times. The chain joins TRBV11-2 to TRBJ2-7; 10 nucleotides line up with TRBD1. Germline CDR1 reads SGHAT; CDR2 reads FQNNGV. This CDR3 region has 15 residues. V was pared by 2 bases and J by 2 bases, with 3 bases of the junction left unmatched. In DNA form, the CDR3 reads TGTGCCAGCAGCTTACCCGGGACAGGGGCCTACGAGCAGTACTTC. Protein: CASSLPGTGAYEQYF. The full variable domain, in which reference TRBV11-2 and TRBJ2-7 provide the parts outside the CDR3, is EAGVAQSPRYKIIEKRQSVAFWCNPISGHATLYWYQQILGQGPKLLIQFQNNGVVDDSQLPKDRFSAERLKGVDSTLKIQPAKLEDSAVYLCASSLPGTGAYEQYFGPGTRLTVT.

This clonotype was detected only once. The chain has TRBV3-2 and TRBJ2-1; TRBD1 is taken as the D call from the table, unchecked against the DNA. TRBV3-2 is assigned pseudogene status. The CDR3 is 14 residues long. CDR3 in DNA: TGTGCCAGCAGCCTGCGGGGGACCTACAATGAGCAGTTCTTC. Translated, it gives CASSLRGTYNEQFF.

This clonotype was seen a single time. This CDR3 is CASSLAPGDTQYF. DNA of the CDR3: TGTGCCAGCAGCTTGGCACCCGGGGATACGCAGTATTTT. The chain combines TRBV5-6 with TRBJ2-3, with D hard to call. Germline CDR1 reads SGHDT; CDR2 reads YYEEEE. This CDR3 spans 13 amino acids. V lost 0 bases to trimming and J lost 6 bases, with 8 bases between them.

This clonotype has just a few counts. V and J are TRBV6-6 and TRBJ1-2, with 8 nucleotides matching TRBD1. CDR3 length: 15 amino acids. The J segment lost 4 bases and the V segment lost 4 bases, leaving 8 bases of the junction unmatched. Germline V gene lookup returns CDR1 MNHNY and CDR2 SVGAGI (reference sequence). This CDR3 is CASSWGTGDAYGYTF. DNA of the CDR3: TGTGCCAGCAGTTGGGGGACAGGCGACGCCTATGGCTACACCTTC.

This clonotype was seen only a few times. The chain recombines TRBV2 with TRBJ2-1; D may be TRBD1 (5 bases). This CDR3 contains 16 residues. The germline CDR1 and CDR2 sequences are SNHLY and FYNNEI. Between the trimmed V and J ends, which lost 6 bases and 0 bases, there was a span of 15 bases. In DNA, the CDR3 is TGTGCCAGCAGACGCGACAGAGACCTCTCCTACAATGAGCAGTTCTTC. Protein product: CASRRDRDLSYNEQFF.

This clonotype was detected a few times. The chain joins TRBV6-6 to TRBJ2-7; D is unclear. The CDR3 is made up of 17 amino acids. V lost 0 bases to trimming and J lost 0 bases, with 15 bases between them. Germline-derived CDR1 and CDR2 are MNHNY and SVGAGI (reference sequence). The CDR3 DNA reads TGTGCCAGCAGTTACTCCTTCCTGCCAGGCAGCTCCTACGAGCAGTACTTC. Translation gives CASSYSFLPGSSYEQYF.

This CDR3 is CASSLRQGASGYTF. The DNA of the CDR3 is TGTGCCAGCAGCTTACGACAGGGGGCGAGCGGCTACACCTTC. This chain connects TRBV3-1 to TRBJ1-2; 10 bases are shared with TRBD1. The germline V gene has CDR1 LGHDT and CDR2 YNNKEL (reference sequence). V was pared by 5 bases and J by 8 bases, with 8 bases of the junction left unmatched. This CDR3 region has 14 residues.

This clonotype was recorded a few times. This rearrangement joins TRBV9 to TRBJ2-7; D may match TRBD1 or TRBD2 (5 bases each). There are 14 residues in the CDR3. CDR1 SGDLS and CDR2 YYNGEE come from the germline V gene. Trimming took 3 bases from V and 2 from J, leaving 12 bases between them. The CDR3 loop reads CASSGRDGPYEQYF. The CDR3 region has the DNA TGTGCCAGCAGCGGAAGGGACGGACCCTACGAGCAGTACTTC.

The J gene is TRBJ2-7, the V gene TRBV5-1; TRBD1 matches 7 bases. Per germline, CDR1 SGHRS and CDR2 YFSETQ. The CDR3 consists of 14 residues. V shed 2 bases and J 5 bases; nucleotides not matched to a gene: 7. The CDR3 DNA is TGCGCCAGCAGCTTTGAGACAGGGAGAAACGAGCAGTACTTC. Its translation is CASSFETGRNEQYF.

This clonotype was observed a few times. The chain couples TRBV19 to TRBJ2-1; tentative D call: TRBD2 (6 bases). The CDR3 runs 12 residues. The V gene's germline CDR1 is LNHDA and CDR2 SQIVND (reference sequence). V lost 6 bases, J lost 9 bases, and 12 bases lay in between. The CDR3 coding sequence is TGTGCCAGTAGCCAGACTAGACGTGAGCAGTTCTTC. Protein product: CASSQTRREQFF.

The chain combines TRBV3-1 with TRBJ2-5; 10 bases align to TRBD1. After removal of 3 bases from V and 5 bases from J, the junction contained 6 bases not matched to a gene. The CDR3 is 15 amino acids. Germline CDR1 is LGHDT and CDR2 is YNNKEL (reference sequence). In DNA form, the CDR3 reads TGTGCCAGCAGCCAGGGGACAGGGGATGTGGAGACCCAGTACTTC. It translates to CASSQGTGDVETQYF.

The rearrangement links TRBV10-2 to TRBJ2-7; D is unclear. CDR3 length: 12 residues. The V end lost 3 bases, the J end lost 3 bases, and 6 bases lay between the germline ends. Germline lookup yields CDR1 WSHSY and CDR2 SAAADI. CDR3 residues: CASSDLLYEQYF. CDR3 in DNA: TGCGCCAGCAGTGACCTCCTCTACGAGCAGTACTTC.

A note on this clonotype: Its ends do not fully match the called genes, so a read error is possible. The V call is TRBV7-7, the J call TRBJ2-1, with a weak D call TRBD2 (5 bases). This CDR3 is 15 amino acids long. The germline V gene has CDR1 SSHAT and CDR2 FNYEAQ (reference sequence). This chain's CDR3 is CASSLAPEAYNEQFF. The CDR3 nucleotides read TGTGCTAGCAGCTTAGCGCCAGAAGCCTACAATGAGCAGTTCTTC.

This clonotype has just a few counts. The chain carries TRBV5-5 and TRBJ1-5, with D possibly being TRBD1 (5 bases). The CDR3 contains 16 residues. Germline values: CDR1 SGHKS, CDR2 YYEKEE (reference sequence). Trimming cost V 4 bases and J 6 bases, with 20 bases left between them. The CDR3 DNA follows: TGTGCCAGCAGCCCCCTATCCGTGCAGGGTAGTCAGCCCCAGCATTTT. This sequence encodes CASSPLSVQGSQPQHF.

The sample holds a few counts of this clonotype. The chain is built from TRBV7-6 and TRBJ2-2; TRBD1 might be the D (6 bases). The CDR3 runs to 17 residues. With 4 bases removed from V and 4 bases from J, the gap between germline ends came to 19 bases. Looked up from germline, CDR1 is SGHVS and CDR2 is FNYEAQ. The CDR3 loop reads CASSSPVRDTITGELFF. The CDR3 DNA is TGTGCCAGCAGCTCTCCCGTGAGGGACACTATCACCGGGGAGCTGTTTTTT.

There are a few counts of this clonotype. This sequence joins TRBV5-5 and TRBJ2-1; 13 nucleotides agree with TRBD2. Germline trimming cut 4 bases from V and 10 bases from J; bases unmatched to any gene: 8. The germline CDR1 and CDR2 sequences are SGHKS and YYEKEE (reference sequence). The CDR3 is made up of 15 amino acids. CDR3 DNA: TGTGCCAGCAGCCCCCGGACTAGCGGGGGCCGAGAGCAGTTCTTC. Translated: CASSPRTSGGREQFF.

This clonotype came up a few times. J is TRBJ1-1 and V is TRBV5-1, with 7 bases that match TRBD1. This CDR3 is 14 amino acids long. J gave up 0 bases and V 3 bases, and 2 bases lay outside the gene matches. Germline V gives CDR1 SGHRS, CDR2 YFSETQ. CDR3 DNA sequence: TGCGCCAGCAGCTACAGGGGAGTGAACACTGAAGCTTTCTTT. It is translated as CASSYRGVNTEAFF. Variable domain in full (rest from reference TRBV5-1 and TRBJ1-1): KAGVTQTPRYLIKTRGQQVTLSCSPISGHRSVSWYQQTPGQGLQFLFEYFSETQRNKGNFPGRFSGRQFSNSRSEMNVSTLELGDSALYLCASSYRGVNTEAFFGQGTRLTVV.

This chain uses TRBV4-3 with TRBJ1-1; TRBD1 matches at 7 bases. The CDR3 extends over 13 amino acids. The V gene's germline CDR1 is LGHNA and CDR2 YSLEER. The trim removed 2 bases at V and 6 bases at J, leaving 3 bases unmatched. CDR3 protein: CASSQLQGPEAFF. As DNA, the CDR3 is TGCGCCAGCAGCCAATTACAGGGGCCTGAAGCTTTCTTT.

About this clonotype itself: This could be a read error, since a much larger clone is one nucleotide away. V and J are TRBV6-5 and TRBJ1-1; no clear D. Germline loops: CDR1 MNHEY, CDR2 SVGAGI. The CDR3 loop spans 15 amino acids. V lost 2 bases and J 0 bases, leaving 10 bases between the germline ends. In DNA, the CDR3 is TGTGCCAGCAGTTACAGATCGATGATGAACACTGAAGCTTTCTTT. Residues: CASSYRSMMNTEAFF.

The chain couples TRBV29-1 to TRBJ1-2, with 11 nucleotides matching TRBD1. The CDR3 runs to 17 residues. V was clipped by 7 bases and J by 7 bases; unmatched bases: 20. Germline CDR1 is SQVTM and CDR2 is ANQGSEA. The CDR3 bases are TGCAGCGCCGAGAGAGAGGGACGCCGGGACAGGGGGACTGGCTACACCTTC. It specifies CSAEREGRRDRGTGYTF.